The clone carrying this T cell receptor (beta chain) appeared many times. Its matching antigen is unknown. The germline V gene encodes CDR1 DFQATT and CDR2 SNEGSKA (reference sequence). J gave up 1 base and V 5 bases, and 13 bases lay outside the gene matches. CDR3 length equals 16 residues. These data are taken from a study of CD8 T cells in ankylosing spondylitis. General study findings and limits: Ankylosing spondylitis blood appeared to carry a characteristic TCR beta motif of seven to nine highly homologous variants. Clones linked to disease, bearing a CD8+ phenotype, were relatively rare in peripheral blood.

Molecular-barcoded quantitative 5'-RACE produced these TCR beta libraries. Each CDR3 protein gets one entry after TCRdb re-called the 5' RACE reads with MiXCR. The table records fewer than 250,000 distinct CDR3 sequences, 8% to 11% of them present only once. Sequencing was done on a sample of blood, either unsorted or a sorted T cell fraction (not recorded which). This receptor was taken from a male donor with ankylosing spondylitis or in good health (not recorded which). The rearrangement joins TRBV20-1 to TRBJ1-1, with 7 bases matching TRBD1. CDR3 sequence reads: CSAHNAGTATNTEAFF. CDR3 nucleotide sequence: TGCAGTGCTCATAACGCCGGGACAGCGACGAACACTGAAGCTTTCTTT.